This TCR beta chain was found in a study of T-cell memory formation after mild COVID-19. Overall study context: TCR clusters were largely donor specific. General study findings and limits: Contracting clones, day 15 to 85, had balanced CD4/CD8, and later expanders favored CD4+. Second-wave clones with a day 37 peak had unconfirmed SARS-CoV-2 specificity.

This clonotype was detected only a few times. Antigen unknown. TCRdb re-analysed the 5' RACE reads in MiXCR, keeping a single row per CDR3 protein. Of roughly 130,000 distinct CDR3 sequences in the sample, about 18% are singletons; the top ten hold around 4.8%. This CDR3 region has 12 residues. Between the trimmed V and J ends, which lost 5 bases and 11 bases, there was a span of 13 bases. From germline, CDR1 is SEHNR and CDR2 FQNEAQ (reference sequence). The TCR comes from a man between 18 and 29 years old who had mild COVID-19 (a few samples of this study predate the infection). Cell type and time point are not known. The chain recombines TRBV7-9 with TRBJ1-5, with D perhaps TRBD1 (5 bases). The specimen was PBMCs or a T cell subset sorted from them (not recorded which). The CDR3 loop reads CASSPPLGAQHF. CDR3 nucleotides: TGTGCCAGCAGCCCACCCCTGGGGGCCCAGCATTTT.